A few counts support the clone carrying this T cell receptor beta chain. The sample is drawn from a study of regulatory T cells in long-lasting Graves disease. Looking at the study overall: Antithyroid drug intake by newly diagnosed Graves' patients had lasted under 3 months.

Time point meaning: newly diagnosed GD, antithyroid drugs for less than 3 months. TCR sequences were obtained from RNA taken from PBMCs. Arm-PCR of CDR3 regions and iRepertoire HTBI primers were used to build TCR beta libraries. In TCRdb, the multiplex PCR reads were re-called with MiXCR into one record per CDR3 protein. In the table there are under 700,000 distinct CDR3 sequences, roughly 15% of which are singletons. The V end lost 5 bases, the J end lost 0 bases, and 14 bases lay between the germline ends. This CDR3 contains 17 residues. Germline V gene lookup returns CDR1 MNHNS and CDR2 SASEGT. In addition, the sample was reused for a study of T cells in Graves' hyperthyroidism and ophthalmopathy.

This receptor was identified in a woman aged 35 to 60 with Graves disease. Sample: peripheral blood mononuclear cells (PBMCs), taken at new diagnosis, from a patient treated with antithyroid drugs. The chain couples TRBV6-1 to TRBJ2-6; tentative D call: TRBD2 (6 bases). The CDR3: CASSPLGTHSGANVLTF. In DNA, the CDR3 is TGTGCCAGCAGTCCTCTCGGGACTCACTCTGGGGCCAACGTCCTGACTTTC.